The T cell receptor (beta chain) under discussion was sequenced for a study of patients and donors after allogeneic stem cell transplantation. One entry per CDR3 protein results from TCRdb running MiXCR on the RT-PCR reads. The sample shows some 880,000 distinct CDR3 sequences, around 17% of them seen only once. The source material was blood, either unsorted or a sorted T cell fraction (not recorded which). This TCR was sampled from a human donor who was either an allogeneic HSCT recipient or a stem cell or donor lymphocyte infusion donor (not recorded which). It is not recorded whose cells these are; they may come from a transplant donor.

CDR3 sequence reads: CATSIPDRRNTEAFF. The CDR3 coding sequence is TGTGCCACCAGCATTCCGGACAGGAGGAACACTGAAGCTTTCTTT. V gene TRBV15 combines with J gene TRBJ1-1; 7 bases fit TRBD1. From germline, CDR1 is LNHNV and CDR2 YYDKDF (reference sequence). V lost 4 bases to trimming and J lost 1 base; unmatched junction nucleotides: 6. The length of the CDR3 is 15 residues.